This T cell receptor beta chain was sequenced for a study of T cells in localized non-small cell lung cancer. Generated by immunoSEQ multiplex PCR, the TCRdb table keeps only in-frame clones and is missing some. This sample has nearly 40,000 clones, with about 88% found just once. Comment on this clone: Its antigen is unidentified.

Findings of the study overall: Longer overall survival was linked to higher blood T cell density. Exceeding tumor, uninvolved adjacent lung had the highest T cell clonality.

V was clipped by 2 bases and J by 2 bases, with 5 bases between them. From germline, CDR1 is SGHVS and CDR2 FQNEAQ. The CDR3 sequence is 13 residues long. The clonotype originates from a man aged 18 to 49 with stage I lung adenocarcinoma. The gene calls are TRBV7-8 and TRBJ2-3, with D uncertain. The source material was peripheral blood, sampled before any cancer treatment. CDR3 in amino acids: CASSLLPTDTQYF. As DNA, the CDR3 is TGTGCCAGCAGCTTATTACCCACAGATACGCAGTATTTT.